This TCR beta chain was retrieved from a study of blood T cell repertoires in COVID-19. Overall study context: PBMCs, B-cell-depleted T cells, or T cells were the source of the cDNA or gDNA that made up the material.

The germline V and J ends were trimmed by 1 base and 8 bases, with 10 bases remaining between them. The CDR3 extends over 14 amino acids. Germline assignment: CDR1 SGDLS and CDR2 YYNGEE. TCRdb's table, derived via immunoSEQ multiplex PCR, lists solely in-frame clones and lacks some. This table has about 210,000 clones, under 95% appearing once. The sample consisted of peripheral blood. The rearrangement links TRBV9 to TRBJ1-6; TRBD1 might be the D (6 bases). The TCR sequence derives from a man aged 30 to 45 with acute or convalescent COVID-19. CDR3 DNA sequence: TGTGCCAGCAGCGTACAGGGGTTTGATTCACCCCTCCACTTT. This encodes CASSVQGFDSPLHF.